This is a list of T cell receptor beta chains from one sample in a study of blood T cell repertoires in COVID-19. This table comes from immunoSEQ multiplex PCR, and its TCRdb copy is limited to in-frame clones, with some not included. The sample has some 27,000 clones; about nine tenths are singletons. The material sequenced was peripheral blood. The receptors derive from a man in his forties or fifties with active COVID-19. Each CDR3 is given with its conserved first and last residue. The D gene is left open where the match is weak. Where a row states a size, it is once, few, many or the class of an expanded clone; other rows omit it.

abundance,v_gene,d_gene,j_gene,CDR3nt,CDR3aa
once,TRBV2,NA,TRBJ2-2,TGTGCCAGCAGTGAACGGGACATATACACCGGGGAGCTGTTTTTT,CASSERDIYTGELFF
once,TRBV24-1,TRBD1,TRBJ2-5,TGTGCCACCAGTGATTTGATTAAGGGACAGACCCAAGAGACCCAGTACTTC,CATSDLIKGQTQETQYF
NA,TRBV29-1,TRBD1,TRBJ2-7,TGCAGCGTTGAATTCCCAGACAGGGGCTATTACGAGCAGTACTTC,CSVEFPDRGYYEQYF
NA,TRBV20-1,TRBD2,TRBJ2-2,TGCAGTGCTAGTGGGACTAAGAACACCGGGGAGCTGTTTTTT,CSASGTKNTGELFF
NA,TRBV5-4,TRBD1,TRBJ1-4,TGTGCCAGCAGCGGACGGGACAGGGTTGGTGAAAAACTGTTTTTT,CASSGRDRVGEKLFF
NA,TRBV9,TRBD1,TRBJ1-6,TGTGCCAGCAGCGCCGGGGACAGGGGCGAGTCACCCCTCCACTTT,CASSAGDRGESPLHF
NA,TRBV7-9,NA,TRBJ2-5,TGTGCCAGCAGCTTAGAGGGGTCTTTGCCCCTGGGGACCCAGTACTTC,CASSLEGSLPLGTQYF
once,TRBV10-3,NA,TRBJ2-3,TGTGCCATCGACTCAGGGGCAGATACGCAGTATTTT,CAIDSGADTQYF
NA,TRBV10-1,TRBD2,TRBJ2-3,TGCGCCAGCAGTGGGGAGACTAGCGGTAGTCGGTATACGCAGTATTTT,CASSGETSGSRYTQYF
NA,TRBV3-1/TRBV3-2,TRBD1,TRBJ1-2,TGTGCCAGCAGCCAAGACTGGACAGGGGAAGGCTACACCTTC,CASSQDWTGEGYTF
NA,TRBV9,NA,TRBJ1-1,TGTGCCAGCAATCAGGCAGCCGGGGCTGAAGCTTTCTTT,CASNQAAGAEAFF
NA,TRBV11-2,TRBD1,TRBJ1-1,TGTGCCAGCAGTCCCGAGTGGGGACAGGGGATAGAAGCTTTCTTT,CASSPEWGQGIEAFF
once,TRBV5-6,NA,TRBJ1-2,TGTGCCAGCAGCTTGGTGGGAGCTAACTATGGCTACACCTTC,CASSLVGANYGYTF
NA,TRBV29-1,NA,TRBJ2-3,TGCAGCGTTGCCCTGGAGAAATACTTTAGCACAGATACGCAGTATTTT,CSVALEKYFSTDTQYF
NA,TRBV6-5,TRBD2,TRBJ2-3,TGTGCCAGCAGTTACTCGGGACTAGGCACAGATACGCAGTATTTT,CASSYSGLGTDTQYF
NA,TRBV19,TRBD2,TRBJ2-5,TGTGCCAGTAGTCCGCGGACTAGGCAGGAGACCCAGTACTTC,CASSPRTRQETQYF
NA,TRBV5-5,NA,TRBJ2-5,TGTGCCAGCAGCTTGGGCCCCGGGACACAAGAGACCCAGTACTTC,CASSLGPGTQETQYF
once,TRBV9,NA,TRBJ2-1,TGTGCCAGCAGCGTAGGTGAGGGAGTGACCTACAATGAGCAGTTCTTC,CASSVGEGVTYNEQFF
NA,TRBV2,TRBD2,TRBJ2-3,TGTGCCAGCAGGGCAACTAGCGGGGCTGCAGATACGCAGTATTTT,CASRATSGAADTQYF
NA,TRBV4-1,NA,TRBJ2-7,TGCGCCAGCAGCCAAGAGACTCGTATCCTACGCGAGCAGTACTTC,CASSQETRILREQYF
NA,TRBV5-8,TRBD1,TRBJ1-5,TGTGCCAGCAGTCCGACAGGGGGCTGGGGTCAGCCCCAGCATTTT,CASSPTGGWGQPQHF
NA,TRBV28,TRBD1,TRBJ1-4,TGTGCCAGCAGTGTGACAGGGGCCCTTGGGTTCCTTAATGAAAAACTGTTTTTT,CASSVTGALGFLNEKLFF
NA,TRBV6-5,NA,TRBJ1-6,TGTGCCAGCAGTTACTGGGAGGCCAGTTCACCCCTCCACTTT,CASSYWEASSPLHF
NA,TRBV13,TRBD2,TRBJ2-1,TGTGCCAGCAGCTTAGAGGGACTAGCGGGAGTAAATGAGCAGTTCTTC,CASSLEGLAGVNEQFF
NA,TRBV18,NA,TRBJ2-5,TGTGCCAGCTCACCGGGCAGGGAGGAAGAGACCCAGTACTTC,CASSPGREEETQYF
NA,TRBV28,NA,TRBJ2-7,TGTGCCAGCAGGGATGTTACAGGGTCTACTTACGAGCAGTACTTC,CASRDVTGSTYEQYF
NA,TRBV19,NA,TRBJ1-2,TGTGCCAGTACGCAGGTCCTAAGAAGTGGCTATGGCTACACCTTC,CASTQVLRSGYGYTF
NA,TRBV15,TRBD2,TRBJ2-5,TGTGCCACCAGCAGAGAATTCGCTAGCGGAGAAGAGACCCAGTACTTC,CATSREFASGEETQYF
NA,TRBV19,TRBD1,TRBJ1-4,TGTGCCAGTGTGCCGGGACAGGGGAATGAAAAACTGTTTTTT,CASVPGQGNEKLFF
NA,TRBV14,TRBD1,TRBJ2-1,TGTGCCACCGCCGGGACAGGGGACTACAATGAGCAGTTCTTC,CATAGTGDYNEQFF
NA,TRBV7-9,TRBD1,TRBJ1-5,TGTGCCAGCAGATCGGTGACAGGGGACTATAGCAATCAGCCCCAGCATTTT,CASRSVTGDYSNQPQHF
NA,TRBV19,TRBD1,TRBJ1-3,TGTGCCAGTAGTTCCCACCAGGGGGGAAGGTCTGGAAACACCATATATTTT,CASSSHQGGRSGNTIYF
NA,TRBV11-2,TRBD2,TRBJ2-3,TGTGCCAGCAGCTTATTTGTTCTTCGGGGGGGCCTGGCAGATACGCAGTATTTT,CASSLFVLRGGLADTQYF